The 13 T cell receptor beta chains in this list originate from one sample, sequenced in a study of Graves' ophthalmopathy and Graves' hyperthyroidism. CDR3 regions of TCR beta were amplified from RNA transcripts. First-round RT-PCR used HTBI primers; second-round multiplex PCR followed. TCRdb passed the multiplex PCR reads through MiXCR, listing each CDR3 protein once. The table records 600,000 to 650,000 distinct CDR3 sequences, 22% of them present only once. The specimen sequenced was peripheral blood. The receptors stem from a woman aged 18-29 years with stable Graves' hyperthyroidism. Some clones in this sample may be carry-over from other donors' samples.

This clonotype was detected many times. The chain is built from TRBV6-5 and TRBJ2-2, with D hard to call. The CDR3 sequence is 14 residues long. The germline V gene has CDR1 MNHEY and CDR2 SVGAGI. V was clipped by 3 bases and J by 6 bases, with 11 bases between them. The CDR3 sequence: CASSYMALAGELFF. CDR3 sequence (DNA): TGTGCCAGCAGTTATATGGCCCTCGCCGGGGAGCTGTTTTTT.

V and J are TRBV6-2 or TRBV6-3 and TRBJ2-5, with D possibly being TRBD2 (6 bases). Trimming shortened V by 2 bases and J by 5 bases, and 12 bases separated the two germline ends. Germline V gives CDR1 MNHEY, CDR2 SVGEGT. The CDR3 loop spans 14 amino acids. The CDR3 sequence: CASSYPNRGETQYF. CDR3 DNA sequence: TGTGCCAGCAGTTACCCGAATCGGGGGGAGACCCAGTACTTC.

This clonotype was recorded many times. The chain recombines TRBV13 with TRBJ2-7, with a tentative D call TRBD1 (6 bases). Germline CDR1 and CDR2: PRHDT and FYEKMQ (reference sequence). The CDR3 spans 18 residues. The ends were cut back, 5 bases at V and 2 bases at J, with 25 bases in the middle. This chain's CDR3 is CASSPGFGADSAPYEQYF. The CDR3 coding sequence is TGTGCCAGCAGCCCCGGGTTTGGGGCGGACAGCGCACCCTACGAGCAGTACTTC.

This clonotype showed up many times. CDR3 in DNA: TGTGCCAGCAATCCGACAGGGTGGTCCTACGAGCAGTACTTC. Its translation is CASNPTGWSYEQYF. The V and J genes are TRBV6-2 or TRBV6-3 and TRBJ2-7, with TRBD1 matching 7 bases. Unmatched junction bases numbered 7, after V lost 7 bases and J lost 1 base. This CDR3 has 14 amino acids. Germline CDR1 MNHEY, CDR2 SVGEGT.

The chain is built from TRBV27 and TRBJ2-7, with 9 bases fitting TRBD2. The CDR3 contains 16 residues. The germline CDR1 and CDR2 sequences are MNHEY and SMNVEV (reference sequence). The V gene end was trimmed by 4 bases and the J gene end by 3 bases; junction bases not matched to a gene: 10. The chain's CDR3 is CASSYNAGTSLYEQYF. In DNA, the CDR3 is TGTGCCAGCAGTTACAACGCCGGGACTAGCCTCTACGAGCAGTACTTC.

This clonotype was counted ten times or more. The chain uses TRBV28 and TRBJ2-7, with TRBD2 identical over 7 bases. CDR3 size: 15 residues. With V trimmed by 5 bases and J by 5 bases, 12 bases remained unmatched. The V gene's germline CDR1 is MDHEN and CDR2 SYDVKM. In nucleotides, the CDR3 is TGTGCCAGCAGTCAGCCGCTTAGCGGGTTGAACGAGCAGTACTTC. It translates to CASSQPLSGLNEQYF.

As DNA, the CDR3 is TGTGCCAGCAGCGTAGGGACAGGATCTAACTATGGCTACACCTTC. It translates to CASSVGTGSNYGYTF. V is TRBV7-2 and J is TRBJ1-2; 8 bases match TRBD1. The junction had 5 bases not matched to a gene; V was cut back by 5 bases and J by 0 bases. Germline V gene data show CDR1 as SGHTA and CDR2 as FQGNSA. The CDR3 is 15 amino acids.

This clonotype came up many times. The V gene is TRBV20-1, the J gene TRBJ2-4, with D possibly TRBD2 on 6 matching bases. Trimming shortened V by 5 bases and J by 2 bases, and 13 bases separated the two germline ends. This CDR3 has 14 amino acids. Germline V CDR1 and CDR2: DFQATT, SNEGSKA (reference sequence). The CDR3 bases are TGCAGTGCTTTGACTAGAGTCTCCAAAAACATTCAGTACTTC. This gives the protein CSALTRVSKNIQYF.

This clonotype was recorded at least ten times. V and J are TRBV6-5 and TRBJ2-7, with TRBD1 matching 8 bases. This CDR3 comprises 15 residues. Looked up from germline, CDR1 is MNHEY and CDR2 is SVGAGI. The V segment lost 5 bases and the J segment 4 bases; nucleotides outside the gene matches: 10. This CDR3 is CASSNLRDRRYEQYF. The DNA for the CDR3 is TGTGCCAGCAGTAACCTTCGGGACAGGAGATACGAGCAGTACTTC.

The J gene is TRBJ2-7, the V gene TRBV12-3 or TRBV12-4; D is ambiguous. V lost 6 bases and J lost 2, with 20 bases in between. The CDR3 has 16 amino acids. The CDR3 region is CASSPTATASTYEQYF. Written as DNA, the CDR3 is TGTGCCAGCAGCCCGACCGCGACGGCCTCAACCTACGAGCAGTACTTC.

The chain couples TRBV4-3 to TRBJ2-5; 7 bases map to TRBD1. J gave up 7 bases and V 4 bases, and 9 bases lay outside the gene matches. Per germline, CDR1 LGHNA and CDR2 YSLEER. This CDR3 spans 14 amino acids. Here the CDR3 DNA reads TGCGCCAGCAGCCCTCGAAGGGGGCGAGGGACCCAGTACTTC. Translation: CASSPRRGRGTQYF.

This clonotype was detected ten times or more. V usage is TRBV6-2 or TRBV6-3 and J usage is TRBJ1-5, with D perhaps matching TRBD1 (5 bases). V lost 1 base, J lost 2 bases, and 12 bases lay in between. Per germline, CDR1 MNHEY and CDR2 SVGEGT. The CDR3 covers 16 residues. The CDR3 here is CASSYFGQIGNQPQHF. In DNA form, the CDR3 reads TGTGCCAGCAGTTACTTCGGACAAATTGGCAATCAGCCCCAGCATTTT.

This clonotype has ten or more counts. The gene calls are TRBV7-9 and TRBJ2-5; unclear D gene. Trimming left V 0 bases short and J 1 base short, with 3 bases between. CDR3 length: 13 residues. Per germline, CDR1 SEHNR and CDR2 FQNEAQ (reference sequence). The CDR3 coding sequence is TGTGCCAGCAGCTTAGCCGTCCAAGAGACCCAGTACTTC. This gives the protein CASSLAVQETQYF. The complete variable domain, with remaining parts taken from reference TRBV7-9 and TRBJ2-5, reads DTGVSQNPRHKITKRGQNVTFRCDPISEHNRLYWYRQTLGQGPEFLTYFQNEAQLEKSRLLSDRFSAERPKGSFSTLEIQRTEQGDSAMYLCASSLAVQETQYFGPGTRLLVL.